This T cell receptor beta chain was observed in a study of CD8+ T cells in alopecia areata. V was pared by 4 bases and J by 5 bases, with 12 bases between. The CDR3 covers 13 residues. Germline CDR1 is SGHDT and CDR2 is YYEEEE. Reverse transcription of extracted RNA yielded cDNA, which provided the sequencing template. Assay used: immunoSEQ multiplex PCR; TCRdb lists only in-frame clones, some missing. The sample lists some 120,000 clones; around 53% were seen once. Treatment in this sample: oral pan-JAK inhibitor, 5-10 mg twice daily. The V gene is TRBV5-6, the J gene TRBJ2-5; no definite D call. The source material was CD8+ T cells sorted from blood, sampled at week 24, from a patient treated with tofacitinib. The clonotype originates from a human donor with alopecia areata. CDR3 region: CASSVGQAETQYF. The CDR3 DNA sequence: TGTGCCAGCAGCGTCGGTCAGGCGGAGACCCAGTACTTC.